This T cell receptor beta chain is drawn from a study of T cells after yellow fever vaccination (dated by TCRdb to the late 2010s). With regard to the full study: The SMART-Seq v4 Ultra Low Input RNA kit was used to prepare libraries from fractions with low cell numbers. To follow T-cell clones before and after primary and booster YFV17D yellow fever vaccination, bulk TCR alpha and beta repertoires were sequenced over time. Bulk PBMC replicates and cell subsets were isolated from blood drawn at multiple timepoints before and after both primary and secondary immunization. Two healthy male donors, one aged 18 to 30 and one aged 30 to 40 years, were included in the cohort.

In its sample, this clonotype was seen a few times. The antigen it recognizes is unknown. Per-base qualities were not stored, and no clone one base away is much larger. TCRdb lists the instrument as Illumina NovaSeq 6000. Synthesis of TCR cDNA relied on 5'RACE template switching, a step that introduced a universal primer site along with unique molecular identifiers. cDNA synthesis was primed from both the TCR alpha and TCR beta constant segments. Libraries were amplified in two PCR steps, with sample barcodes and sequencing adapters added in the second step. Sequencing of libraries was performed on Illumina HiSeq 2500 (2x100 bp) or NovaSeq (2x150 bp). In the authors' own workflow: MIGEC was used to demultiplex reads and collapse the reads into UMI consensus sequences, and MiXCR was used for V(D)J alignment. Using edgeR on replicate PBMC samples, clonotypes were called vaccine-responding if FDR was below 0.01 and the log2 fold change was above 5 up to day 15. Each bulk clonotype was labeled CD4 or CD8 based on which sequenced repertoire, CD4 or CD8, contained the clonotype at higher abundance. TCRdb reworked the public reads: Q25 trimming with fastp, MiXCR clone assembly, productive beta chains retained. All rows with the same CDR3 protein become a single entry with the most common DNA and genes. These V and J calls rely on TCRdb rather than the paper's analysis. The sample yields around 330,000 distinct CDR3 sequences; more than 3% were counted once. The top ten clonotypes cover roughly a quarter of the sample.

What this sample's treatment or condition label stands for: live attenuated yellow fever vaccine strain. Two biological replicates of bulk PBMCs were collected at each blood-draw timepoint. PBMCs were isolated from peripheral blood using a standard Ficoll-Paque protocol. TriZol was used to extract RNA from bulk PBMCs, from CD4 and CD8 fractions, and from dextramer-positive and dextramer-negative fractions. Paper-wide results and their limitations: A small share of clonotypes was detected in both CD4 and CD8 compartments, with the overlap likely arising from convergent recombination. The secondary T-cell response was weaker than the primary response but faster, peaking on day 5 instead of day 15. The study included only a couple of donors, which limits how far the findings can be generalized. Because abundant contaminating clonotypes from the bulk population could be contained in FACS-sorted repertoires, computational filtering was required. After the booster, most clones that had expanded after primary vaccination were detected again (around 97% of CD4 and around nine tenths of CD8), suggesting broad maintenance of memory.

V gives up 5 bases and J gives up 6 bases, and the segment between their germline ends measures 12 bases. The CDR3 measures 13 amino acids from cysteine to phenylalanine. Solely the CDR3 DNA is kept, with 39 bases framed from the first base. The germline V gene yields KGHSH for CDR1 and LQKENI for CDR2. The sequence links TRBV18 to TRBJ2-3; confidence is insufficient to name the D gene. Here the sequenced sample was PBMCs, taken on the day of the yellow fever booster vaccination. This clonotype was obtained from a man between 18 and 35 years old who received the YFV17D yellow fever vaccine. The CDR3 region reads CASSSYFSDTQYF. The sequenced DNA is TGTGCCAGCTCATCGTACTTTAGTGATACGCAGTATTTT.